This T cell receptor beta chain was documented in a study of radiotherapy plus CTLA-4 blockade in lung cancer. Whole-study context: Disease control reached approximately 31%, with objective responses in around 19%.

V was trimmed by 2 bases and J by 2 bases, leaving 8 bases between them. CDR3 length: 14 residues. From germline, CDR1 is SNHLY and CDR2 FYNNEI. Participants had chemo-refractory metastatic non-small-cell lung cancer and were treated with focal radiation plus ipilimumab CTLA-4 blockade. Concerning this clone: Antigen unknown.

Study-level results: Expansion in blood of tumor-derived TCR clones was seen after radiotherapy plus ipilimumab. Response, reportedly, was best predicted by interferon-beta along with early blood T cell clone dynamics.

Sequenced by immunoSEQ multiplex PCR; TCRdb stores in-frame clones only, minus some. Of 40,000 to 50,000 clones listed, 82% are singletons. The chain is built from TRBV2 and TRBJ2-3, with D tentatively TRBD2 (5 bases). The source of this sequence is a human donor with non-small cell lung cancer who had stable disease on radiotherapy plus ipilimumab. The input for sequencing was peripheral blood, taken from a patient treated with radiotherapy plus ipilimumab. Here the CDR3 reads CASSESGVTDTQYF. The CDR3 bases are TGTGCCAGCAGTGAATCCGGGGTCACAGATACGCAGTATTTT.